This T cell receptor (beta chain) came from a study of shared T cell receptors in the human thymus. The table came from immunoSEQ multiplex PCR; TCRdb's copy has only in-frame clones and leaves some out. Of about 540,000 clones in the sample, around 82% were seen once. Germline V gene data show CDR1 as MNHNS and CDR2 as SASEGT. With 6 bases removed from V and 1 base from J, the gap between germline ends came to 16 bases. The CDR3 length is 15 residues. These data were also reused for a study on human thymus T cells. That paper adds: Thymus tissue was removed during corrective cardiac surgery. As related research reported, thymic repertoires overlapped highly among unrelated individuals.

Sequenced material: thymocytes. The source is a boy in the first two years of life with a congenital heart defect. This sequence joins TRBV6-1 and TRBJ2-7; a weak D match, TRBD1 (5 bases). In nucleotides, the CDR3 is TGTGCCAGCAGCGACGCAGGGTGGCATTCCTACGAGCAGTACTTC. Translated, it gives CASSDAGWHSYEQYF.